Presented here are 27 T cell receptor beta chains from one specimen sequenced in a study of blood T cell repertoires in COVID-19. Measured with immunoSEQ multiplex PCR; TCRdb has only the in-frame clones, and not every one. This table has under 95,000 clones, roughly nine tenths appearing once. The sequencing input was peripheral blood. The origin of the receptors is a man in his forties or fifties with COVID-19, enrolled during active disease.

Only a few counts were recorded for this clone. The CDR3 region is CASSLGAGGINEQFF. In nucleotides, the CDR3 is TGTGCCAGCAGCTTAGGAGCGGGAGGGATCAATGAGCAGTTCTTC. The rearrangement uses TRBV7-9 and TRBJ2-1; 10 bases are a match to TRBD2. V lost 1 base to trimming and J lost 6 bases; unmatched junction nucleotides: 3. CDR1 and CDR2 (germline): SEHNR, FQNEAQ (reference sequence). This CDR3 contains 15 residues. Using reference TRBV7-9 and TRBJ2-1 for the parts outside the CDR3, the full variable domain is DTGVSQNPRHKITKRGQNVTFRCDPISEHNRLYWYRQTLGQGPEFLTYFQNEAQLEKSRLLSDRFSAERPKGSFSTLEIQRTEQGDSAMYLCASSLGAGGINEQFFGPGTRLTVL.

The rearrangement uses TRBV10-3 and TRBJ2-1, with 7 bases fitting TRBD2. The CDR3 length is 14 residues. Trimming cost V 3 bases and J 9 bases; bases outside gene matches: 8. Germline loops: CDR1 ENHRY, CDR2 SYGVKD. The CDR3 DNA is TGTGCCATCAGTGATAAGCGGGATGCGGGTGAGCAGTTCTTC. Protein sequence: CAISDKRDAGEQFF.

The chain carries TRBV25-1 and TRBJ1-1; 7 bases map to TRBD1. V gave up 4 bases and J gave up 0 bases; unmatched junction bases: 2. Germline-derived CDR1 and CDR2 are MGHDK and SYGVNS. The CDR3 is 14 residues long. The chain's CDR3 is CASSGGQLNTEAFF. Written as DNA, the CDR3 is TGTGCCAGCAGTGGGGGACAGCTGAACACTGAAGCTTTCTTT.

In DNA, the CDR3 is TGTGCCAGCAGCTCACAGGGATTCACCGGGGAGCTGTTTTTT. Its protein product is CASSSQGFTGELFF. This chain connects TRBV7-9 to TRBJ2-2, with D possibly being TRBD1 (6 bases). Germline V CDR1 and CDR2: SEHNR, FQNEAQ (reference sequence). The CDR3 is made up of 14 amino acids. The V end was cut by 4 bases, the J end by 4 bases, with 10 bases between. The full variable domain, with the rest looked up from reference TRBV7-9 and TRBJ2-2, is DTGVSQNPRHKITKRGQNVTFRCDPISEHNRLYWYRQTLGQGPEFLTYFQNEAQLEKSRLLSDRFSAERPKGSFSTLEIQRTEQGDSAMYLCASSSQGFTGELFFGEGSRLTVL.

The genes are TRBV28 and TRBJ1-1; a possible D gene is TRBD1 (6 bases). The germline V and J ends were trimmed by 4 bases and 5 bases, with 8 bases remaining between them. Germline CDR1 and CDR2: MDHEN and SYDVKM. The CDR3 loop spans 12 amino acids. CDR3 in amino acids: CASSSGDTEAFF. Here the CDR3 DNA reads TGTGCCAGCAGTTCAGGGGATACTGAAGCTTTCTTT.

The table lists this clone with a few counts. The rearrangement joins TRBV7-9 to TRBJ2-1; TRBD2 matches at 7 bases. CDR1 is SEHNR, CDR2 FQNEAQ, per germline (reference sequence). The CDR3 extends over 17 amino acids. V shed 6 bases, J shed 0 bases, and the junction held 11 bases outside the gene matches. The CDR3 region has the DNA TGTGCCAGCAGGGAACTAGTGCGGGGGAGCTCCTACAATGAGCAGTTCTTC. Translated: CASRELVRGSSYNEQFF.

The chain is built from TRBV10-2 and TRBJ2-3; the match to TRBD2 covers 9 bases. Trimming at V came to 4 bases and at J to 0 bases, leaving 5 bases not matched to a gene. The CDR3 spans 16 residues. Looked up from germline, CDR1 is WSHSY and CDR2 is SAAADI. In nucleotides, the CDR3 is TGCGCCAGCAGTGGTCCTAGCGGGGCTAGCACAGATACGCAGTATTTT. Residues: CASSGPSGASTDTQYF.

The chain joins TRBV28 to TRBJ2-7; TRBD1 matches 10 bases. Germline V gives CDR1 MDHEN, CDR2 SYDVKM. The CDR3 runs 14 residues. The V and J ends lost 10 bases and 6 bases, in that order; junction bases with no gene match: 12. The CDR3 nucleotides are TGTGCCACCCTTAGGGAGGACAGGGGGGGCGAGCAGTACTTC. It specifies CATLREDRGGEQYF.

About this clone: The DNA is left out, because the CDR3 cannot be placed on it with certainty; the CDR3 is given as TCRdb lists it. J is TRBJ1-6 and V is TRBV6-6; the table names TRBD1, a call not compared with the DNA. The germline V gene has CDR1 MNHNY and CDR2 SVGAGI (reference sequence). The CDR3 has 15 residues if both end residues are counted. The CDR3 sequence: CASSSSTGENSPLHF.

The CDR3 sequence: CASSLGRDRKETQYF. CDR3 in DNA: TGTGCCAGCAGCTTAGGACGGGACAGGAAAGAGACCCAGTACTTC. The V call is TRBV7-2, the J call TRBJ2-5, with 8 bases aligning to TRBD1. This CDR3 contains 15 residues. Trimming took 1 base from V and 3 from J; bases not matched to a gene: 4. Germline CDR1 and CDR2: SGHTA and FQGNSA.

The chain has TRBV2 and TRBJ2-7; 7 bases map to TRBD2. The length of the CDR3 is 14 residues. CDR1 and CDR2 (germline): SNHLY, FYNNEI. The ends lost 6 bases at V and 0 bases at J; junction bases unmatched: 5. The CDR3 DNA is TGTGCCAGCAGAGTAGCGGGTAGCTCCTACGAGCAGTACTTC. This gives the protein CASRVAGSSYEQYF.

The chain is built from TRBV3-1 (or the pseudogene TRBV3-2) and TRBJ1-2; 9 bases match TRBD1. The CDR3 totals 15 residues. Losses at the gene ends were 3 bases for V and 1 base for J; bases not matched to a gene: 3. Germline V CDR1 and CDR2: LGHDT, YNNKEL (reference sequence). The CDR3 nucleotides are TGTGCCAGCAGCCAGGGGACAGGGATTAACTATGGCTACACCTTC. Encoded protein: CASSQGTGINYGYTF.

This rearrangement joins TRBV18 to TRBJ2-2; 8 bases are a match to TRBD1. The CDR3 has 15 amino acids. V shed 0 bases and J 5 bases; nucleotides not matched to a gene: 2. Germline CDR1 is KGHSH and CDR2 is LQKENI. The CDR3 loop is CASSPPTGVTGELFF. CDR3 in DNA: TGTGCCAGCTCACCACCGACAGGGGTTACCGGGGAGCTGTTTTTT.

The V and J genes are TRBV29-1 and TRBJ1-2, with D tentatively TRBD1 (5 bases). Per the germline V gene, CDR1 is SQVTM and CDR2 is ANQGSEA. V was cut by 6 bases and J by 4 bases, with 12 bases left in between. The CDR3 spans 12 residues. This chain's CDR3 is CSVYRIAYGYTF. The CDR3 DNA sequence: TGCAGCGTCTACAGGATCGCCTATGGCTACACCTTC.

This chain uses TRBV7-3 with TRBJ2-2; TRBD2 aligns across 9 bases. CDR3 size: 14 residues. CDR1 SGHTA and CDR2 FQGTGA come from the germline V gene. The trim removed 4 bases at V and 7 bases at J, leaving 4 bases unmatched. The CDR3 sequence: CASSSGLASGELFF. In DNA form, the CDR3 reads TGTGCCAGCAGCTCGGGACTAGCTAGCGGGGAGCTGTTTTTT. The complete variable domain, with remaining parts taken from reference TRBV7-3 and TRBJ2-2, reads GAGVSQTPSNKVTEKGKYVELRCDPISGHTALYWYRQSLGQGPEFLIYFQGTGAADDSGLPNDRFFAVRPEGSVSTLKIQRTERGDSAVYLCASSSGLASGELFFGEGSRLTVL.

For the CDR3, the DNA is TGTGCCAGCAGTCCCCGACAAGGGAGAGGCACTGAAGCTTTCTTT. Its translation: CASSPRQGRGTEAFF. This chain joins TRBV7-2 and TRBJ1-1; no firm D call. The CDR3 runs 15 residues. Trimming took 6 bases from V and 4 from J, leaving 18 bases between them. Germline loops: CDR1 SGHTA, CDR2 FQGNSA.

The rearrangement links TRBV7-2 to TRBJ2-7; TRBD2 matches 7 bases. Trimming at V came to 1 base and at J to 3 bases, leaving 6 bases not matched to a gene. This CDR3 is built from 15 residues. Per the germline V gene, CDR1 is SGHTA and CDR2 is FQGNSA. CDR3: CASSLEGLVGYEQYF. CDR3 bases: TGTGCCAGCAGCTTAGAAGGACTAGTGGGCTACGAGCAGTACTTC.

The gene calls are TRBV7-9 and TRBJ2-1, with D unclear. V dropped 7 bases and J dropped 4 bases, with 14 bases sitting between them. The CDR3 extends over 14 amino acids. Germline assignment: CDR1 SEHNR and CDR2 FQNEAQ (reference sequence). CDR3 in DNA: TGTGCCAGCAACAATCCGACTGGTTACAATGAGCAGTTCTTC. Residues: CASNNPTGYNEQFF.

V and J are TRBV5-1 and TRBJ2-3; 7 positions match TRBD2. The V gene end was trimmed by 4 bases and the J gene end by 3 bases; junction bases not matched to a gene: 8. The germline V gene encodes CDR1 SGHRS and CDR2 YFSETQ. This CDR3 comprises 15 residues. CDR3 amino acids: CASSGSGIGTDTQYF. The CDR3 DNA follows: TGCGCCAGCAGCGGGAGCGGGATAGGAACAGATACGCAGTATTTT.

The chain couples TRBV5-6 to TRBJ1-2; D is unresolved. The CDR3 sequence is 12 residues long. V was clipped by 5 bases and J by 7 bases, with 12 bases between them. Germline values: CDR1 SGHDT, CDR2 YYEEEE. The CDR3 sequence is CASRWEGAGYTF. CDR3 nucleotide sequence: TGTGCCAGCAGGTGGGAGGGAGCTGGCTACACCTTC.

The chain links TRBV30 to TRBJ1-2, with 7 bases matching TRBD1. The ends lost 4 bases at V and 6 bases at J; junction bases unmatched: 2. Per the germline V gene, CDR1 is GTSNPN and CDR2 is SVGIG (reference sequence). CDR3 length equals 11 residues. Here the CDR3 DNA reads TGTGCCTGGAATCAGGGGGATGGCTACACCTTC. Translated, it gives CAWNQGDGYTF.

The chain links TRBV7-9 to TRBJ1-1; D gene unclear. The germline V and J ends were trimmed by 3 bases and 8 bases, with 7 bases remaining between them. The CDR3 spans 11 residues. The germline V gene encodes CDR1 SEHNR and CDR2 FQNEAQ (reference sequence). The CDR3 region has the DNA TGTGCCAGCAGCTTGGTAGAAGAAGCTTTCTTT. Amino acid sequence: CASSLVEEAFF.

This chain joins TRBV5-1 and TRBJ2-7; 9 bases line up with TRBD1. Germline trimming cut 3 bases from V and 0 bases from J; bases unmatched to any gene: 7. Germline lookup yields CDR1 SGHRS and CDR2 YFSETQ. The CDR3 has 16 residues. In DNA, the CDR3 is TGCGCCAGCAGCTCCCGACAGGGGGATCCCTCCTACGAGCAGTACGTC. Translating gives CASSSRQGDPSYEQYV.

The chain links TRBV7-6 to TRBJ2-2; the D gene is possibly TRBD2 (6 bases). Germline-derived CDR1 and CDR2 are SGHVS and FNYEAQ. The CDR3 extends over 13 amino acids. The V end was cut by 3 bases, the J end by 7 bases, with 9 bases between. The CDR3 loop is CASSLWGDGELFF. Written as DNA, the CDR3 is TGTGCCAGCAGCTTGTGGGGGGACGGGGAGCTGTTTTTT.

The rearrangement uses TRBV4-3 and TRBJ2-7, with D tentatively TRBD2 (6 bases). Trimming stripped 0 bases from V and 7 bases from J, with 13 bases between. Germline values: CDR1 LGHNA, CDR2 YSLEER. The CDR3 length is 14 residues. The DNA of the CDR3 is TGCGCCAGCAGCCAAGATGCGGGGTTGGGAGAGCAGTACTTC. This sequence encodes CASSQDAGLGEQYF.

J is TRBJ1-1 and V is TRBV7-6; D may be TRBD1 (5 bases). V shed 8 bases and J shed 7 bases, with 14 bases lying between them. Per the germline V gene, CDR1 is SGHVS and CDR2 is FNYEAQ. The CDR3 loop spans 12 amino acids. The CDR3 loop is CASPQGPGEAFF. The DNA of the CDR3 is TGTGCCAGCCCCCAGGGTCCCGGTGAAGCTTTCTTT.

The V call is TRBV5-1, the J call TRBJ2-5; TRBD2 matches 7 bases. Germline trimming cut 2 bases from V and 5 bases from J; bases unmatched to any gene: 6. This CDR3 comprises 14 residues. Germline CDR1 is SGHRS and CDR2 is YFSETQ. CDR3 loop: CASSFSQGGETQYF. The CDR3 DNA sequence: TGCGCCAGCAGCTTCAGCCAGGGAGGGGAGACCCAGTACTTC. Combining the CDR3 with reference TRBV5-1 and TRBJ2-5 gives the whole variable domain KAGVTQTPRYLIKTRGQQVTLSCSPISGHRSVSWYQQTPGQGLQFLFEYFSETQRNKGNFPGRFSGRQFSNSRSEMNVSTLELGDSALYLCASSFSQGGETQYFGPGTRLLVL.